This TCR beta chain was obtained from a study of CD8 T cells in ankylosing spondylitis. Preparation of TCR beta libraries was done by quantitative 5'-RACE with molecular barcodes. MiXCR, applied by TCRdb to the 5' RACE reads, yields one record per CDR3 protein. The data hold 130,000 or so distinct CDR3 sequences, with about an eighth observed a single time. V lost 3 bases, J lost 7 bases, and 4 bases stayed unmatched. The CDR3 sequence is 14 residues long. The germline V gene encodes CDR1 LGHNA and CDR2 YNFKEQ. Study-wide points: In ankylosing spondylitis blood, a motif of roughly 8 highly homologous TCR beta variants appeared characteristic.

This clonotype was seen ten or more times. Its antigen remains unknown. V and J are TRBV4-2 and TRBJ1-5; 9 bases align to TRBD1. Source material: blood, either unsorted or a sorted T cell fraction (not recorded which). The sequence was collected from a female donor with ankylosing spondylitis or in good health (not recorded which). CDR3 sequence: CASSHGTGSQPQHF. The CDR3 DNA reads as TGTGCCAGCAGCCATGGGACAGGGTCCCAGCCCCAGCATTTT.